This TCR beta chain comes out of a study of regulatory T cells in long-lasting Graves disease. Findings and limits, study-wide: Among persistent patients, a larger number of public clonotypes were shared (around 3,000) than among newly diagnosed patients (under 1,000). There was favoring of TRBV28, TRBJ1-2 and TRBJ2-5 in persistent disease.

About this clonotype: Its antigen is as yet unknown.

Libraries of TCR beta came from iRepertoire HTBI primers plus Arm-PCR of CDR3 regions. TCRdb reprocessed the multiplex PCR reads with MiXCR, giving one entry per CDR3 protein. The data hold about 430,000 distinct CDR3 sequences, with under 25% observed a single time. The time point is: persistent/refractory GD, antithyroid drugs over 5 years with positive TRAb. Scientists built the TCR library using RNA that was extracted from PBMCs. It was American Thyroid Association guidelines that determined Graves' disease diagnosis. Approximately 8.3 milliliters of peripheral blood went into EDTA tubes. Germline V CDR1 and CDR2: SGHAT, FQNNGV. This CDR3 region has 18 residues. Trimming stripped 8 bases from V and 0 bases from J, with 25 bases between.

The material was peripheral blood mononuclear cells (PBMCs), obtained when the disease was refractory, from a patient treated with antithyroid drugs. The clonotype was recovered from a female donor with Graves disease. The V call is TRBV11-2, the J call TRBJ1-1; D unresolved. The CDR3 loop is CASSPSIRAEPMNTEAFF. For the CDR3, the DNA is TGTGCCAGCTCACCCTCCATCCGGGCCGAGCCTATGAACACTGAAGCTTTCTTT.